The rows below give T cell receptor beta chains drawn from one sample of a study of breast tumors, draining lymph nodes, adjacent tissues. TCRdb redid the calling of the multiplex PCR reads with MiXCR, one entry per CDR3 protein. Of 15,000 or so distinct CDR3 sequences listed, roughly 50% are singletons. The sequenced sample consisted of tumor-adjacent breast tissue. The source is a female donor with breast cancer. Some clones in this sample may be carry-over from other donors' samples. Each CDR3 is given with its conserved first and last residue. Each record gives: clone size, V gene, D gene, J gene, CDR3 length, CDR3 protein, CDR3 DNA. D genes are given only for firm matches. Some rows mark clone size as missing; the rest say once, few, many or name a class of expanded clone.

-	TRBV13	TRBD1	TRBJ1-2	16	CASSDRDRGPTGGYTF	TGTGCCAGCAGTGACCGGGACAGGGGGCCTACTGGTGGCTACACCTTC
medium-sized	TRBV7-2	-	TRBJ1-6	14	CATKDWGVNSPLHF	TGTGCCACCAAGGATTGGGGCGTTAATTCACCCCTCCACTTT
medium-sized	TRBV6-5	-	TRBJ2-7	14	CASSHGQGAYEQYF	TGTGCCAGCAGTCACGGGCAGGGTGCCTACGAGCAGTACTTC
-	TRBV29-1	TRBD2	TRBJ2-5	14	CSVGSSGPPGTQYF	TGCAGCGTTGGCTCTAGCGGGCCTCCAGGGACCCAGTACTTC
many	TRBV6-6	-	TRBJ2-3	15	CASSYGGPRGDTQYF	TGTGCCAGCAGTTACGGGGGCCCTCGGGGAGATACGCAGTATTTT
medium-sized	TRBV9	-	TRBJ2-2	15	CASSVEGSHTGELFF	TGTGCCAGCAGCGTAGAGGGTTCGCACACCGGGGAGCTGTTTTTT
many	TRBV3-1	TRBD1	TRBJ1-2	14	CASTPGQGSYGYTF	TGTGCCAGCACCCCGGGACAGGGGAGCTATGGCTACACCTTC
few	TRBV20-1	-	TRBJ2-4	13	CSASGGPRNIQYF	TGCAGTGCTAGTGGAGGACCGAGAAACATTCAGTACTTC
medium-sized	TRBV12-3/TRBV12-4	-	TRBJ2-2	16	CASSFLSGRSTGELFF	TGTGCCAGCAGTTTTTTAAGCGGGCGGAGTACCGGGGAGCTGTTTTTT
once	TRBV19	-	TRBJ2-1	14	CASSMLGIDNEQFF	TGTGCCAGTAGTATGTTGGGAATCGACAATGAGCAGTTCTTC
-	TRBV12-3/TRBV12-4	-	TRBJ2-7	12	CASSPGGNEQYF	TGTGCCAGCAGCCCAGGGGGGAACGAGCAGTACTTC
medium-sized	TRBV4-1	TRBD1	TRBJ2-5	18	CASSQDSPGRGHQETQYF	TGCGCCAGCAGCCAAGATTCCCCAGGCAGGGGGCACCAAGAGACCCAGTACTTC
many	TRBV5-6	TRBD2	TRBJ2-3	16	CASSSRIGRGGDTQYF	TGTGCCAGCAGCTCCCGCATTGGGCGGGGGGGGGATACGCAGTATTTT
medium-sized	TRBV9	-	TRBJ1-6	16	CASSVAEAGHFAPLHF	TGTGCCAGCAGCGTAGCTGAGGCAGGTCATTTTGCACCCCTCCACTTT
-	TRBV7-9	TRBD2	TRBJ2-3	14	CASRTLAGTDTQYF	TGTGCCAGCAGGACACTAGCGGGGACAGATACGCAGTATTTT
many	TRBV20-1	TRBD2	TRBJ2-1	15	CSARGGTSGRNEQFF	TGCAGTGCTAGAGGGGGGACTAGCGGGAGGAATGAGCAGTTCTTC
-	TRBV20-1	TRBD2	TRBJ2-5	17	CSAIGASSGDGQETQYF	TGCAGTGCTATTGGCGCGTCTAGCGGAGACGGCCAAGAGACCCAGTACTTC
few	TRBV11-1	TRBD1	TRBJ1-1	13	CASSLGEGAMAFF	TGTGCCAGCAGCTTAGGTGAGGGGGCGATGGCTTTCTTT
once	TRBV19	-	TRBJ2-1	17	CASSIPFAGSSYNEQSF	TGTGCCAGTAGTATCCCTTTTGCAGGGAGCTCCTACAATGAGCAGTCCTTC
many	TRBV27	TRBD1	TRBJ1-3	15	CASSRQGSSGNTIYF	TGTGCCAGCAGTCGACAGGGCTCTTCTGGAAACACCATATATTTT
-	TRBV2	TRBD1	TRBJ2-7	14	CASRSTGGGYEQYF	TGTGCCAGCAGATCGACAGGGGGAGGATACGAGCAGTACTTC
-	TRBV2	TRBD1	TRBJ1-6	15	CASKATGAQGSPLHF	TGTGCCAGCAAAGCGACAGGGGCACAGGGTTCACCCCTCCACTTT
medium-sized	TRBV20-1	TRBD2	TRBJ2-7	14	CSARGSGRHYEQYF	TGCAGTGCCAGAGGTAGCGGGAGACACTACGAGCAGTACTTC
medium-sized	TRBV4-2	TRBD2	TRBJ2-7	15	CASSQLAGSSYEQYF	TGTGCCAGCAGCCAACTAGCGGGGAGCTCCTACGAGCAGTACTTC
few	TRBV2	TRBD2	TRBJ2-7	12	CASSELAVEQYF	TGTGCCAGCAGTGAACTAGCGGTCGAGCAGTACTTC
medium-sized	TRBV7-9	-	TRBJ2-7	13	CASSLAGVNEQYF	TGTGCCAGCAGCTTAGCCGGGGTAAACGAGCAGTACTTC
-	TRBV5-1	TRBD2	TRBJ2-3	16	CASSLGSGAEADTQYF	TGCGCCAGCAGCTTGGGTAGCGGGGCGGAGGCAGATACGCAGTATTTT
-	TRBV28	TRBD2	TRBJ2-1	15	CASRLTSGLYNEQFF	TGTGCCAGCAGACTGACTAGCGGGCTATACAATGAGCAGTTCTTC
many	TRBV28	-	TRBJ1-2	14	CASSLPNRERGYTF	TGTGCCAGCAGTTTACCGAACCGGGAGAGGGGCTACACCTTC
few	TRBV20-1	-	TRBJ1-3	15	CSARDLLRGGNTIYF	TGCAGTGCTAGAGATCTATTAAGGGGAGGAAACACCATATATTTT
-	TRBV9	-	TRBJ1-2	11	CASSAAGGYTF	TGTGCCAGCAGCGCCGCCGGTGGCTACACCTTC
few	TRBV20-1	-	TRBJ1-6	12	CSATGYNSPLHF	TGCAGTGCTACAGGTTATAATTCACCCCTCCACTTT
many	TRBV29-1	-	TRBJ1-1	11	CSVEERYFAFF	TGCAGCGTTGAAGAAAGATATTTCGCTTTCTTT
-	TRBV11-3	-	TRBJ2-1	12	CASSPNANEQFF	TGTGCCAGCAGCCCCAATGCGAATGAGCAGTTCTTC